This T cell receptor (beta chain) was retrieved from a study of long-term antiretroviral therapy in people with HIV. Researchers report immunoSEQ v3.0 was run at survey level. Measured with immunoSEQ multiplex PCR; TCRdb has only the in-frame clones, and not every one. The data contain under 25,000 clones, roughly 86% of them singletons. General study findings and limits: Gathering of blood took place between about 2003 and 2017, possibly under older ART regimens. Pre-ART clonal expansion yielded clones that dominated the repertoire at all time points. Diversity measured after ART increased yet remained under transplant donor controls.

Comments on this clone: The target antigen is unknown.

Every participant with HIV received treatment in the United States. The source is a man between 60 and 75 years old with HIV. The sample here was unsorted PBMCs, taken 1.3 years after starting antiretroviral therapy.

CDR3 region: CRTAGNTEAFF. In DNA form, the CDR3 reads TGCAGGACCGCAGGGAACACTGAAGCTTTCTTT. The rearrangement uses TRBV20-1 and TRBJ1-1; no definite D call. The CDR3 is made up of 11 amino acids. Germline assignment: CDR1 DFQATT and CDR2 SNEGSKA (reference sequence).